This entry concerns a single T cell receptor beta chain. The sample holds many counts of this clonotype. Its antigen is currently not known. No base quality values were provided; no much bigger clone lies one nucleotide off. The TCR beta CDR3 regions were amplified from RNA transcripts. The TCR CDR3 was subjected to a first round of RT-PCR using the HTBI primer set and the Qiagen OneStep RT-PCR kit. Libraries were constructed in a second round of multiplex PCR, after which size selection and purification were performed. The libraries were sequenced on an Illumina HiSeq2000 using paired-end 100 bp reads. The authors processed their data as follows. Raw data were processed with SOAPnuke, discarding reads with adapters, uncalled bases, mean Phred below 15, or no exact constant-primer or identifier match. High-quality paired reads were merged using COPE v1.2.5, and each unique nucleotide sequence was defined as a clonotype. Clonotypes were aligned to IMGT TRBV, TRBD and TRBJ reference segments using MiTCR v1.1. The analysis included only V-J combinations with a frequency above 0.0001, which together covered around 99% of the repertoires. The TCS score was defined as F50 (clonal expansion) divided by E x V (chaos), with BLOSUM62-based TCRdist calculated between CDR3 peptides within each V-J. Welch's t-statistics and random forest reduced around 550 V-J features to fewer than 15, which were used in a naive Bayes classifier (R e1071). TCRdb reanalyzed the raw reads on its own, using fastp at Q25 for trimming and MiXCR for clone calling, and kept in-frame beta chains. Here each entry gathers all rows of one CDR3 protein and keeps the most common genes and DNA. These V and J calls rely on TCRdb rather than the paper's analysis. This sample lists roughly 300,000 distinct CDR3 sequences; around 20% were detected once. The ten largest clones capture less than 65% of the sample.

The data derive from a study of T cells in Graves' hyperthyroidism and ophthalmopathy (dated by TCRdb to about 2019). At the level of the whole study: Peripheral blood was collected at initial diagnosis, before any treatment. The study also compared thyroid tissue and blood T-cell repertoires from about 6 Graves' hyperthyroidism patients. The roughly 100 discovery patients were randomly divided into training and test sets at a 7:3 ratio. To identify TCR V-J signatures that set the groups apart, the researchers used a discovery cohort of approximately 98 patients, made up of some 41 with Graves' ophthalmopathy and 57 with stable Graves' hyperthyroidism. The paper reports TCR Vbeta CDR3 sequencing of 135 peripheral blood samples: approximately 41 ophthalmopathy, roughly 74 hyperthyroidism and about 17 progressor patients. Whether ophthalmopathy could be predicted prospectively was tested in an independent validation cohort made up of fewer than 20 hyperthyroidism patients plus 17 patients who later progressed to ophthalmopathy. Following sampling, methimazole starting at 30 mg daily was given to hyperthyroidism patients, and high-dose intravenous methylprednisolone was given to ophthalmopathy patients.

Findings and caveats that apply to the study as a whole: Sample size was not statistically predetermined, and investigators were not blinded to group allocation. Most expanded thyroid clonotypes (frequency above 0.001) were also detected in blood, suggesting blood repertoires may reflect thyroid immune responses. A 13 V-J signature model separated ophthalmopathy from stable hyperthyroidism, with around 88% sensitivity and around 84% specificity in cross-validation and 80%/75% in testing. During validation, the model predicted progression to ophthalmopathy a median of about 6.5 months ahead of onset, with approximately 71% sensitivity and almost 75% specificity.

A patient counted as having stable Graves' hyperthyroidism if no progression to ophthalmopathy occurred over 18 months of follow-up. Hyperthyroidism patients were newly diagnosed, with disease duration under 2 months, and aged 18 to 65 years. Any patient with an uncontrolled infection, another autoimmune disease, pregnancy or lactation was excluded. Diagnoses were established on the basis of clinical symptoms, serum thyroxine and TRAb, thyroid ultrasound, and orbital computed tomography. PBMCs were separated from 8 to 10 ml of fresh peripheral blood using Ficoll-Paque density gradient centrifugation. Total RNA was extracted with Trizol reagent, and quality was checked on an Agilent 2100 Bioanalyzer. Spanning cysteine to phenylalanine, the CDR3 consists of 13 amino acids. The only DNA kept is the CDR3, 39 bases in frame from the first base. The germline V and J ends show losses of 3 bases and 7 bases respectively, and no gene match explains 1 base of the junction. CDR1 is given as MDHEN and CDR2 as SYDVKM, both from the germline V gene.

Sample: blood. The V and J genes are TRBV28 and TRBJ2-5, with 11 bases matching TRBD2. This TCR was recovered from a woman aged 50 to 60 with Graves' hyperthyroidism. The DNA sequence follows: TGTGCCAGCAGTTTTCTAGCGGGGGGGACCCAGTACTTC. Translation gives CASSFLAGGTQYF.